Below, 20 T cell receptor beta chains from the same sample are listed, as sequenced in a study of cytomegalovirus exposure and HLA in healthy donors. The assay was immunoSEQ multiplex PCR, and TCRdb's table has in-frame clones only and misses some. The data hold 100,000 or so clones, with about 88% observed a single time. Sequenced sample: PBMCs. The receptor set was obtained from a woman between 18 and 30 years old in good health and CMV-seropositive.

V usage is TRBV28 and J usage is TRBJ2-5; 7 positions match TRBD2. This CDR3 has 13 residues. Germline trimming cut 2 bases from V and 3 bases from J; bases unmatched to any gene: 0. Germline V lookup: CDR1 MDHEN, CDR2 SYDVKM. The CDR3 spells CASSLGGEETQYF. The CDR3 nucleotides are TGTGCCAGCAGTTTAGGGGGGGAAGAGACCCAGTACTTC.

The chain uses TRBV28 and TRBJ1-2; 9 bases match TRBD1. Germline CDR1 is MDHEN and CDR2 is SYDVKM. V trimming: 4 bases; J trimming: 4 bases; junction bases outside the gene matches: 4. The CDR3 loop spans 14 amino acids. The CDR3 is CASSYRGRGYGYTF. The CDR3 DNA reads TGTGCCAGCAGTTACAGGGGGCGCGGCTATGGCTACACCTTC.

The CDR3 here is CASSLIDSNQPQHF. Written as DNA, the CDR3 is TGTGCCAGCAGTCTTATAGACAGTAATCAGCCCCAGCATTTT. The J gene is TRBJ1-5, the V gene TRBV28, with a possible D match to TRBD1 (5 bases). The V end lost 5 bases, the J end lost 4 bases, and 12 bases lay between the germline ends. The CDR3 length is 14 residues. Germline loops: CDR1 MDHEN, CDR2 SYDVKM.

CDR3 DNA sequence: TGTGCCAGCAGCTTCGAGACTAGCGGCCACAATGAGCAGTTCTTC. Its protein product is CASSFETSGHNEQFF. V is TRBV7-8 and J is TRBJ2-1; 9 bases are a match to TRBD2. This CDR3 has 15 amino acids. Per the germline V gene, CDR1 is SGHVS and CDR2 is FQNEAQ. V trimming: 3 bases; J trimming: 5 bases; junction bases outside the gene matches: 5.

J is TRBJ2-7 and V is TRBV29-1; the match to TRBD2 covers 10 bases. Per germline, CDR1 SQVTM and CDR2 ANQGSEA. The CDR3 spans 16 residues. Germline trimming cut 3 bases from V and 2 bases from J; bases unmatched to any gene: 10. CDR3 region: CSVDTRTSGVAYEQYF. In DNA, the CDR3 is TGCAGCGTTGACACCCGAACTAGCGGGGTCGCCTACGAGCAGTACTTC.

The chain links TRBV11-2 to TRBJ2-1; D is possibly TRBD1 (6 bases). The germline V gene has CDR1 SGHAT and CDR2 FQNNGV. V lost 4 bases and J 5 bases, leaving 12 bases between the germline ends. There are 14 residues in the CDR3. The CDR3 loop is CASSSLRQDNEQFF. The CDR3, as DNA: TGTGCCAGCAGCTCCCTGAGACAGGACAATGAGCAGTTCTTC.

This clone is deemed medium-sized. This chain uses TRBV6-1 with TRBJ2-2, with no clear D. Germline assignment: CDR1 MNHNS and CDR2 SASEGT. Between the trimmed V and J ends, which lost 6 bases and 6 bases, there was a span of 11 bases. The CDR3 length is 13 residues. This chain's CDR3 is CASSGNEAGELFF. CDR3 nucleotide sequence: TGTGCCAGCAGCGGCAATGAGGCCGGGGAGCTGTTTTTT.

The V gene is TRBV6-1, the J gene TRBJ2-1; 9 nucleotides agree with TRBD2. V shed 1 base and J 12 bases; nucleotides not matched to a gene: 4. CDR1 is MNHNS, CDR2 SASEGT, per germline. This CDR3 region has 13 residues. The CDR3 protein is CASSEGSGRSQFF. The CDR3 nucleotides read TGTGCCAGCAGTGAAGGTAGCGGGAGATCGCAGTTCTTC.

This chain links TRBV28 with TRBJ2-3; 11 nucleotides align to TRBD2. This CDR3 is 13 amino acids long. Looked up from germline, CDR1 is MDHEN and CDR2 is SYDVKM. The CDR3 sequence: CTHSGGAVDTQYF. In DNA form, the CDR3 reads TGTACACATAGCGGGGGGGCCGTAGATACGCAGTATTTT.

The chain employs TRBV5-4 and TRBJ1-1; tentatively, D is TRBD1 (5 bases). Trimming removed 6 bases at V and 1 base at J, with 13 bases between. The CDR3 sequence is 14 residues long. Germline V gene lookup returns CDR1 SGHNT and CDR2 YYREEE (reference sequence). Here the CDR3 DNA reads TGTGCCAGCACTACGTTACAGGCGAACACTGAAGCTTTCTTT. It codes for CASTTLQANTEAFF.

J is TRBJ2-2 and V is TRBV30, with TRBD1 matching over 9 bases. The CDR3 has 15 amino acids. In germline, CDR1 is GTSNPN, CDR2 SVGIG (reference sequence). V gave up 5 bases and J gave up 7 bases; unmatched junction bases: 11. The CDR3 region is CAWEVGQGMVGELFF. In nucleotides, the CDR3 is TGTGCCTGGGAGGTTGGACAGGGGATGGTCGGGGAGCTGTTTTTT.

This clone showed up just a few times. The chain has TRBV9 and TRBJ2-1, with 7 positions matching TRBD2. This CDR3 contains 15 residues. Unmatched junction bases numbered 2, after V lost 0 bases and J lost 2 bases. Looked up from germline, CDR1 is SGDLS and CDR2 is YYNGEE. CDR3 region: CASSVASGTYNEQFF. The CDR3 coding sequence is TGTGCCAGCAGCGTAGCCAGCGGGACCTACAATGAGCAGTTCTTC.

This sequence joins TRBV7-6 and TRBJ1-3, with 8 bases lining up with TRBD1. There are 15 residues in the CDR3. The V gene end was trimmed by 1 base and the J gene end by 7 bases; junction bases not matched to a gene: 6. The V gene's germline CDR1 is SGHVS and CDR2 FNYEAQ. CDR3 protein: CASSLGDRGVNTIYF. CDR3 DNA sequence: TGTGCCAGCAGCTTAGGTGACAGGGGAGTTAACACCATATATTTT.

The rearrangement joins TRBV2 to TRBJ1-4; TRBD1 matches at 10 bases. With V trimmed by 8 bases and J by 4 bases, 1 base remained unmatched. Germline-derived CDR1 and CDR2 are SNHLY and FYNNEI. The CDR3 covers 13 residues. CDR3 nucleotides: TGTGCCAGCCGGACAGGGGGTAATGAAAAACTGTTTTTT. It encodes CASRTGGNEKLFF.

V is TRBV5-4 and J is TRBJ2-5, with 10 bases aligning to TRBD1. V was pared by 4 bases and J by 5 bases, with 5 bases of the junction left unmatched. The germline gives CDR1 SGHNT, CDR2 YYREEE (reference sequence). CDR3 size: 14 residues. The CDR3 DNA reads TGTGCCAGCAGCGAGGGACAGGGGAGGGAGACCCAGTACTTC. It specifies CASSEGQGRETQYF.

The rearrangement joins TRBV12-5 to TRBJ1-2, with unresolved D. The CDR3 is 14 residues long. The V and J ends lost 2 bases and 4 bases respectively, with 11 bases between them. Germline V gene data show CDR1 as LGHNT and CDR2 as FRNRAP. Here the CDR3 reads CASGLSQSTYGYTF. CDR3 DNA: TGTGCTAGTGGTTTGTCACAGAGCACCTATGGCTACACCTTC.

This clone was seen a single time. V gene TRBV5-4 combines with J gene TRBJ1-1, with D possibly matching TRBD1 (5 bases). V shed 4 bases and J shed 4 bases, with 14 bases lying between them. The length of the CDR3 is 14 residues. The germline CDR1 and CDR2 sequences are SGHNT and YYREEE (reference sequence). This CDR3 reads CASSPPGSLTEAFF. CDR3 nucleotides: TGTGCCAGCAGCCCCCCAGGGTCGCTCACTGAAGCTTTCTTT.

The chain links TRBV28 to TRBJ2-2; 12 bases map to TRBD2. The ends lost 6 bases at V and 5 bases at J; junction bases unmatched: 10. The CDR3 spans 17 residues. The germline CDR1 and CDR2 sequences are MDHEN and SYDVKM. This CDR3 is CASRQTSGRGITGELFF. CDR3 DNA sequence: TGTGCCAGCAGACAGACTAGCGGGAGAGGTATAACCGGGGAGCTGTTTTTT.

In nucleotides, the CDR3 is TGTGCCAGCAGCTTATGGCGGGAGGTAGAGACCCAGTACTTC. Its translation: CASSLWREVETQYF. The rearrangement links TRBV7-2 to TRBJ2-5, with 8 bases aligning to TRBD2. With V trimmed by 2 bases and J by 4 bases, 3 bases remained unmatched. Germline V gives CDR1 SGHTA, CDR2 FQGNSA. The CDR3 runs 14 residues. The full variable domain, rest sourced from reference TRBV7-2 and TRBJ2-5, is GAGVSQSPSNKVTEKGKDVELRCDPISGHTALYWYRQSLGQGLEFLIYFQGNSAPDKSGLPSDRFSAERTGGSVSTLTIQRTQQEDSAVYLCASSLWREVETQYFGPGTRLLVL.

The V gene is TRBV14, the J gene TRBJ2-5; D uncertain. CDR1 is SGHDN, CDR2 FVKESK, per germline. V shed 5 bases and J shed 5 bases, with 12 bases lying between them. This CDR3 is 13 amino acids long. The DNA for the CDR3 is TGTGCCAGCAGCTCCAGTTTCGGGGAGACCCAGTACTTC. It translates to CASSSSFGETQYF.